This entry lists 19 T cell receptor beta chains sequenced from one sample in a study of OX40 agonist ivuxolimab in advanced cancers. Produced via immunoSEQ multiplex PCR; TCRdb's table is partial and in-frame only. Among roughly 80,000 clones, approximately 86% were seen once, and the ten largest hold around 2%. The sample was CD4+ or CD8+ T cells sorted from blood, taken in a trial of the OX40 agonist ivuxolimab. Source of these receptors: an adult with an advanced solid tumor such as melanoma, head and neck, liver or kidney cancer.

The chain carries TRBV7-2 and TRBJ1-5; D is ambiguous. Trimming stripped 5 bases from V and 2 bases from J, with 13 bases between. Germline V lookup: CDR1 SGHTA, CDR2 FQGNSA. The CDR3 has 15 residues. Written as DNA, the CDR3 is TGTGCCAGCAGCCCCCGCCTCGGAGGCAATCAGCCCCAGCATTTT. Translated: CASSPRLGGNQPQHF. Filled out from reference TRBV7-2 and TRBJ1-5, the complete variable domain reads GAGVSQSPSNKVTEKGKDVELRCDPISGHTALYWYRQSLGQGLEFLIYFQGNSAPDKSGLPSDRFSAERTGGSVSTLTIQRTQQEDSAVYLCASSPRLGGNQPQHFGDGTRLSIL.

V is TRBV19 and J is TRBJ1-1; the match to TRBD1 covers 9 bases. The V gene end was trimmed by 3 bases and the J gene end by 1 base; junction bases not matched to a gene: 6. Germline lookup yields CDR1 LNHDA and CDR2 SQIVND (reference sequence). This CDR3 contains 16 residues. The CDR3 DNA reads TGTGCCAGTAGTATGCCGGGACAGGGACAGAACACTGAAGCTTTCTTT. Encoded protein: CASSMPGQGQNTEAFF.

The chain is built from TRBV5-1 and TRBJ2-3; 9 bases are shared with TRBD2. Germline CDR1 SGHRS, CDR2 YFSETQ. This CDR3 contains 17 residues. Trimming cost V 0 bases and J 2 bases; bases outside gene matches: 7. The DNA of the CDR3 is TGCGCCAGCAGCTTGGGTGCTAGCGGGGACCACACAGATACGCAGTATTTT. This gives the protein CASSLGASGDHTDTQYF. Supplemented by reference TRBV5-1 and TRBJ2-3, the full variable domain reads KAGVTQTPRYLIKTRGQQVTLSCSPISGHRSVSWYQQTPGQGLQFLFEYFSETQRNKGNFPGRFSGRQFSNSRSEMNVSTLELGDSALYLCASSLGASGDHTDTQYFGPGTRLTVL.

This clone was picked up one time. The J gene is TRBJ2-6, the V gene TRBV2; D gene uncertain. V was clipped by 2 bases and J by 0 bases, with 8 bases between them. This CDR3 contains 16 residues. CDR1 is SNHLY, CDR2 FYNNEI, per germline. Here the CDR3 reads CASSENRRSGANVLTF. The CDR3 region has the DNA TGTGCCAGCAGTGAAAATAGGCGCTCTGGGGCCAACGTCCTGACTTTC.

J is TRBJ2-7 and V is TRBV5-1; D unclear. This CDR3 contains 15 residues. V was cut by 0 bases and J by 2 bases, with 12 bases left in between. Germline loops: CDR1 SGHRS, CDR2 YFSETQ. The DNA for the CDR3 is TGCGCCAGCAGCTTGGGACTCCGTAGGGCCTACGAGCAGTACTTC. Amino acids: CASSLGLRRAYEQYF.

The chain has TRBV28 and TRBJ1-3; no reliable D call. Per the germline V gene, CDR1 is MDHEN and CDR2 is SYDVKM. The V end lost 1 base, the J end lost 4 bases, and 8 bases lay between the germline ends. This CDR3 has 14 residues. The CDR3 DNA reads TGTGCCAGCAGTTTATCCCGCCGGGGAAACACCATATATTTT. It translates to CASSLSRRGNTIYF.

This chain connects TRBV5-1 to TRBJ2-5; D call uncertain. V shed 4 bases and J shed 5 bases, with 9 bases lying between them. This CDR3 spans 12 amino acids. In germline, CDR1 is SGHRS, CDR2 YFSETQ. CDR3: CASSPQGETQYF. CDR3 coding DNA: TGCGCCAGCAGCCCGCAAGGGGAGACCCAGTACTTC.

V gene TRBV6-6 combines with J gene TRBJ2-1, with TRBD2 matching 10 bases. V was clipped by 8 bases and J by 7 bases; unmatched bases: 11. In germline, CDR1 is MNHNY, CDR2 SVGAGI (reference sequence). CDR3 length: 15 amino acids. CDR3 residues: CASLPGASGSNEQFF. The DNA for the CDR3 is TGTGCCAGCCTCCCAGGGGCTAGCGGGAGTAATGAGCAGTTCTTC.

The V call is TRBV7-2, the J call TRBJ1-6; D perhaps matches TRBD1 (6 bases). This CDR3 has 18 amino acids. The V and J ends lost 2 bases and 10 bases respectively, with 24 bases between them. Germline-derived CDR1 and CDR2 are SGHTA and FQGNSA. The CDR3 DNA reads TGTGCCAGCAGCTTATCCGTATCCTGGGGGGCGCAACGGTCACCCCTCCACTTT. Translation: CASSLSVSWGAQRSPLHF. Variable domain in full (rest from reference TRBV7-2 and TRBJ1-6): GAGVSQSPSNKVTEKGKDVELRCDPISGHTALYWYRQSLGQGLEFLIYFQGNSAPDKSGLPSDRFSAERTGGSVSTLTIQRTQQEDSAVYLCASSLSVSWGAQRSPLHFGNGTRLTVT.

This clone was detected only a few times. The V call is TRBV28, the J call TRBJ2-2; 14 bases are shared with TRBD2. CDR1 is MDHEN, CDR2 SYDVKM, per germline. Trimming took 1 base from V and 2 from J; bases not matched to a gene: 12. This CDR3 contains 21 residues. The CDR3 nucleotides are TGTGCCAGCAGTTTATCTCTCGCCGGGACTAGCGGGGGCGCAAACACCGGGGAGCTGTTTTTT. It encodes CASSLSLAGTSGGANTGELFF.

CDR3 loop: CASRTGVADTQYF. CDR3 in DNA: TGTGCCAGCAGAACCGGGGTCGCAGATACGCAGTATTTT. This chain joins TRBV2 and TRBJ2-3; TRBD2 is a possible D gene (5 bases). The V end lost 6 bases, the J end lost 4 bases, and 11 bases lay between the germline ends. This CDR3 has 13 amino acids. Germline-derived CDR1 and CDR2 are SNHLY and FYNNEI. Full variable domain (missing parts from reference TRBV2 and TRBJ2-3): EPEVTQTPSHQVTQMGQEVILRCVPISNHLYFYWYRQILGQKVEFLVSFYNNEISEKSEIFDDQFSVERPDGSNFTLKIRSTKLEDSAMYFCASRTGVADTQYFGPGTRLTVL.

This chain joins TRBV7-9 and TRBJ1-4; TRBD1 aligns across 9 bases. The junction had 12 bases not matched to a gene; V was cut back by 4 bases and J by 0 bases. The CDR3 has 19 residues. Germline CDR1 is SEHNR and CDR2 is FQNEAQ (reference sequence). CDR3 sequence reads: CASSYRTGENIATNEKLFF. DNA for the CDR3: TGTGCCAGCAGCTATCGGACAGGGGAAAATATTGCAACTAATGAAAAACTGTTTTTT.

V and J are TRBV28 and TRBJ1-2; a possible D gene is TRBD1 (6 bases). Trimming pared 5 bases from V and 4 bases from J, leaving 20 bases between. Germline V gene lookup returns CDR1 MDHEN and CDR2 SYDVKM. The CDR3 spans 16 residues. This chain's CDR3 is CASSPYGGGPGYGYTF. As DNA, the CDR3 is TGTGCCAGCAGTCCCTACGGGGGGGGGCCGGGCTATGGCTACACCTTC.

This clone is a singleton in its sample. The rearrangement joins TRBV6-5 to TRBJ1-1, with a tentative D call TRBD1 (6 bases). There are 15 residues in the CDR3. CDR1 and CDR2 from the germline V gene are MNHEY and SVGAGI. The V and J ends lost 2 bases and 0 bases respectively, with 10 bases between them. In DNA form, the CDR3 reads TGTGCCAGCAGTTACGGGACATACATGAACACTGAAGCTTTCTTT. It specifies CASSYGTYMNTEAFF.

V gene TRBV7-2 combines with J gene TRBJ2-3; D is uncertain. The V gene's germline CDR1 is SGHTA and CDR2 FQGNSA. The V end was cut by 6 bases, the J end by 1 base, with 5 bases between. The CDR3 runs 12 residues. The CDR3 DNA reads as TGTGCCAGCAGGACTGGCACAGATACGCAGTATTTT. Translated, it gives CASRTGTDTQYF. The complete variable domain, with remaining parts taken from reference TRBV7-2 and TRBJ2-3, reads GAGVSQSPSNKVTEKGKDVELRCDPISGHTALYWYRQSLGQGLEFLIYFQGNSAPDKSGLPSDRFSAERTGGSVSTLTIQRTQQEDSAVYLCASRTGTDTQYFGPGTRLTVL.

The CDR3 loop is CASSKVRGDREGTGELFF. In DNA, the CDR3 is TGTGCCAGCAGCAAAGTGCGAGGGGACAGGGAAGGGACCGGGGAGCTGTTTTTT. The gene calls are TRBV21-1 and TRBJ2-2; whether TRBD1, the table's D call, matches the DNA was not checked. TRBV21-1 is labeled a pseudogene. The CDR3 contains 18 residues.

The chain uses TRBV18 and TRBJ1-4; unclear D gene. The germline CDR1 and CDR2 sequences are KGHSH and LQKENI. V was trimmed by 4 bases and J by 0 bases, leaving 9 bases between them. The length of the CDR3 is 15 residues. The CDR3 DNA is TGTGCCAGCTCACAGGCCCCGGCAACTAATGAAAAACTGTTTTTT. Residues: CASSQAPATNEKLFF.

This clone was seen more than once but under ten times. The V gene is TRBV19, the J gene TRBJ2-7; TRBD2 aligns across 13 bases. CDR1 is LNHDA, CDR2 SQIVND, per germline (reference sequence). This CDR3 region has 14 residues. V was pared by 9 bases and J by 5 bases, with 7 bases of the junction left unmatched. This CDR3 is CASSLGLAGDEQYF. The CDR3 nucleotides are TGTGCCAGCTCTCTAGGACTAGCGGGAGACGAGCAGTACTTC.

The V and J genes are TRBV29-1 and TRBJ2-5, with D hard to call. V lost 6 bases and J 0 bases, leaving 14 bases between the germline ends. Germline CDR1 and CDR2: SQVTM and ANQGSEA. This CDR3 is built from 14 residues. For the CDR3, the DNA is TGCAGCGTCCGACTGTGGACGGACCAAGAGACCCAGTACTTC. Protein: CSVRLWTDQETQYF.